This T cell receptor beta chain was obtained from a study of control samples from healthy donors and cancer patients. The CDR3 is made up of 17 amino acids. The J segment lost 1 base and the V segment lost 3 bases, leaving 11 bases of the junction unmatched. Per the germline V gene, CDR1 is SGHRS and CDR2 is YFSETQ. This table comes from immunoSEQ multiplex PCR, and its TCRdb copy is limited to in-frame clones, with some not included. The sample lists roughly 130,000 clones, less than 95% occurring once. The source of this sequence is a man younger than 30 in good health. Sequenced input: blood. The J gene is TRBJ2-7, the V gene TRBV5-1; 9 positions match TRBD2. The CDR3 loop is CASSSLMRAGGSYEQYF. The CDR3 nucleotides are TGCGCCAGCAGCTCCCTTATGCGGGCGGGGGGGTCCTACGAGCAGTACTTC.